Listed below are T cell receptor beta chains from one sample, sequenced in a study of response to subunit inactivated influenza vaccine. TCRdb independently ran MiXCR on the RT-PCR reads; one entry per CDR3 protein. This table holds about 780,000 distinct CDR3 sequences, around 20% found once. Sequenced material: PBMCs from blood, taken about 5 days after vaccination. These TCRs come from a man in his fifties who received an inactivated influenza vaccine. CDR3s include the opening cysteine and the closing phenylalanine or tryptophan.

TRBJ2-3,TRBV20-1,CSALAGGYTDTQYF
TRBJ2-1,TRBV5-1,CASSLELWSYNEQFF
TRBJ2-7,TRBV7-2,CASSRAAGYEQYF
TRBJ2-2,TRBV20-1,CSARQNSNTGELFF
TRBJ2-5,TRBV6-5,CASSQTRETQYF
TRBJ2-7,TRBV6-1,CASSHGLPGSYEQYF
TRBJ2-6,TRBV27,CASSGTWGGANVLTF
TRBJ2-1,TRBV7-2,CASSLSPSVGNEQFF
TRBJ2-2,TRBV3-1,CASSQAGITGELFF
TRBJ1-1,TRBV15,CATSRQALMNTEAFF
TRBJ2-2,TRBV4-3,CASSQEVTNTGELFF
TRBJ2-3,TRBV7-2,CASSQGGARTDTQYF
TRBJ2-7,TRBV20-1,CSARDLGLPYEQYF
TRBJ1-1,TRBV2,CASSVGRDNTEAFF
TRBJ2-3,TRBV18,CASSPRSSGWSDTQYF
TRBJ1-1,TRBV20-1,CSARDLYLGAFF
TRBJ1-5,TRBV15,CATSSDMGSNQPQHF
TRBJ1-1,TRBV2,CASSRRRTDSTEAFF
TRBJ2-7,TRBV12-1,CASSFGRTSGATYEQYF
TRBJ2-1,TRBV29-1,CSVHRGPAGEQFF
TRBJ2-7,TRBV20-1,CSASQGASEQYF
TRBJ2-7,TRBV27,CASSLLYPSGGYEQYF
TRBJ2-2,TRBV20-1,CSARDPRAGLTGELFF
TRBJ2-1,TRBV28,CASSFTGEYNEQFF
TRBJ2-7,TRBV5-1,CASSASSRRYYEQYF
TRBJ2-7,TRBV20-1,CSAGRGDRGYEQYF
TRBJ2-3,TRBV10-3,CAISYSGGSTDTQYF
TRBJ1-2,TRBV3-1,CASSPRKRTFGGYGYTF
TRBJ2-3,TRBV11-3,CASSRSGSSTDTQYF
TRBJ2-7,TRBV20-1,CSAREGTSYEQYF
TRBJ2-1,TRBV20-1,CSAGRDSRAEQFF
TRBJ1-5,TRBV2,CASSEQGLNNQPQHF
TRBJ1-1,TRBV25-1,CASRKDTSNTEAFF
TRBJ2-7,TRBV20-1,CSAEIRDRANEQYF
TRBJ2-7,TRBV6-1,CASRERGVTYEQYF
TRBJ2-7,TRBV20-1,CSAPPSLGPTNF
TRBJ1-6,TRBV6-1,CASSEDAASSPLHF
TRBJ2-7,TRBV9,CASSVVFGIMWRGVTYEQYF
TRBJ2-3,TRBV7-2,CASSSLSSGVWDTQYF
TRBJ1-2,TRBV10-2,CASRSQGTGYTF
TRBJ2-7,TRBV21-1,CARFDRVFYEQYF
TRBJ2-5,TRBV4-1,CASSQDRDRGLASGQRWETQYF
TRBJ2-6,TRBV27,CASSPGRLSGANVLTF
TRBJ1-5,TRBV6-1,CASKKNSNQPQHF
TRBJ2-3,TRBV10-3,CAISGTGGRDTQYF
TRBJ2-7,TRBV6-2/TRBV6-3,CASSTVGVGSYEQYF
TRBJ1-5,TRBV20-1,CSARVGGGFPQPQHF
TRBJ2-7,TRBV11-2,CASSKGQPYEQYF
TRBJ2-1,TRBV6-2/TRBV6-3,CASSPWGSGSFYEQFF
TRBJ1-2,TRBV3-1,CASGSGNYGYTF
TRBJ2-5,TRBV7-2,CASSSKGTSGGWETQYF
TRBJ1-2,TRBV6-5,CASSYEGSQGYTF
TRBJ2-2,TRBV4-1,CASSRSGGNTGELFF
TRBJ2-2,TRBV12-3/TRBV12-4,CASSFWDAARTGELFF
TRBJ1-2,TRBV12-3/TRBV12-4,CASSLTGQIYGYTF
TRBJ1-1,TRBV29-1,CSVVRQEGTEAFF